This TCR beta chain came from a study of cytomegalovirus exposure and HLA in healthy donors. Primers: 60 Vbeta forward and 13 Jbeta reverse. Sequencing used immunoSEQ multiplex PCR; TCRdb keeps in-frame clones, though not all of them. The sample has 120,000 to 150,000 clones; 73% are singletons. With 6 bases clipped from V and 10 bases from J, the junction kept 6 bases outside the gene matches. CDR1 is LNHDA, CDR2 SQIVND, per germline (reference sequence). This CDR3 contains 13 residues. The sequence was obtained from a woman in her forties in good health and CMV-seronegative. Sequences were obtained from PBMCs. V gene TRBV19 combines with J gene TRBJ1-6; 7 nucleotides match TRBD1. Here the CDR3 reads CASSPRGISPLHF. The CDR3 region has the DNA TGTGCCAGTAGCCCCAGGGGGATCTCACCCCTCCACTTT.